The entry that follows covers one TCR beta chain sequence. Random hexamers were used to reverse transcribe an amount of roughly 0.5 to 1 ug RNA. In TCRdb, the immunoSEQ multiplex PCR reads were re-called with MiXCR into one record per CDR3 protein. The table shows roughly 190,000 distinct CDR3 sequences, with approximately 93% occurring only once. These data belong to a study of CD8 T cells in Susac syndrome. Per germline, CDR1 LNHNV and CDR2 YYDKDF (reference sequence). CDR3 length: 19 residues. Unmatched junction bases numbered 21, after V lost 6 bases and J lost 5 bases. This TCR was sampled from a human donor in good health. The gene calls are TRBV15 and TRBJ1-4; TRBD1 aligns across 7 bases. Sequenced input: CD4+ T cells from PBMCs. This CDR3 is CATRDRGGQTTLKNEKLFF. CDR3 bases: TGTGCCACCAGGGATCGAGGGGGACAGACGACCTTAAAGAATGAAAAACTGTTTTTT.